This TCR beta chain was profiled in a study of beta chain features in type 1 diabetes. Study conclusions and caveats: Reduced insertions and increased deletions marked VDJ junctions in type 1 diabetes patients. Moderate but significant shortening of TCRB CDR3s was recorded in all four CD4+ subsets from Type 1 diabetes patients. The question left open here concerned HLA type influencing TCRB rearrangement.

Points on this clone: Its specificity is unknown.

The whole isolated RNA underwent reverse transcription, so sequencing captured expressed TCRB transcripts. Clones were sequenced by immunoSEQ multiplex PCR, and TCRdb holds only the in-frame ones, with some missing. The sample lists around 280,000 clones, 15% seen once, with more than 0.015% in the top ten. This clonotype originated in a man aged 18-30 years with type 1 diabetes. The sample was naive CD4+ T cells from blood.

This CDR3 is CASSVGGSGSPNSYNEQFF. CDR3 nucleotide sequence: TGTGCCAGCAGCGTAGGAGGAAGCGGGAGTCCCAACTCCTACAATGAGCAGTTCTTC. The chain carries TRBV9 and TRBJ2-1, with 8 bases fitting TRBD2. The CDR3 is 19 residues long. CDR1 is SGDLS and CDR2 is YYNGEE in the germline V gene. Germline trimming cut 0 bases from V and 0 bases from J; bases unmatched to any gene: 11.